This TCR beta chain is from a study of blood T cell repertoires in COVID-19 (dated by TCRdb to about 2020). General notes on the study: Samples from collaborators originated in the United States, Italy and Spain and spanned both the acute and convalescent phases of COVID-19. A freely available public database, intended as a resource for researchers studying the immune response to SARS-CoV-2, is where the repertoires were released. HLA class I and class II types, where available, came from metadata supplied by the sample provider rather than from assay-based typing. The material from the prospective study consisted of cDNA or gDNA derived from T cells, B-cell-depleted T cells, or PBMCs. The sample metadata nearly always contained a de-identified subject ID, COVID-19 status, age in years and sex. Samples were obtained from the ongoing ImmuneRACE study (first 160 participants) and from over 1,000 subjects provided by 6 global collaborators. Subjects who had been exposed to COVID-19, were actively infected with it, or had recovered from it provided the deeply sampled blood TCRbeta repertoires that made up the dataset.

The CDR3 numbers 16 residues from cysteine through phenylalanine. This entry keeps only the CDR3 DNA: 48 bases, framed from base 1. CDR1 MNHEY and CDR2 SMNVEV were looked up in the germline V gene (reference sequence). The germline V end is reduced by 2 bases and the J end by 0 bases; junction bases left unmatched: 2. Each collaborating institution followed its own protocols to collect whole blood in K2EDTA tubes. For TCRbeta analysis, collaborators shipped samples as frozen whole blood, isolated PBMCs, or DNA extracted from either of those sample types. Comments on this clone: The clone's antigen remains unknown. Per-base quality was not reported, and no clone a single base away is much larger than it.

Study-level results and caveats: The amount of clinical and demographic metadata varied by source and participant and was provided uncurated.

The immunoSEQ Assay, a bias-controlled multiplex PCR, was used to amplify TCRbeta CDR3 regions from genomic DNA. The study's own analysis went as follows. The number of nucleated cells in each sample was estimated by amplification of reference gene primers within the assay. To quantify the absolute abundance of each unique TCRbeta CDR3 rearrangement, sequence reads were collapsed and filtered. For each sample, productive Simpson clonality was calculated as the square root of Simpson's diversity index over productive rearrangements. TCRdb carries this immuneACCESS record with in-frame sequences only. Its versions omit some clonotypes, under half of them owing to an unresolved V gene in the studies checked, with the rest unexplained. Clone size and V and J calls were adopted from that table, with D and trimming inferred from the DNA. The sample has 55,000 to 70,000 clones on record, about 80% of them singletons. The ten largest clones capture approximately 3.6% of the sample.

Sequenced sample: peripheral blood. The origin of this receptor is an elderly woman with acute or convalescent COVID-19. This chain joins TRBV27 to TRBJ1-3, with 9 bases aligning to TRBD1. This receptor has the CDR3 CASSLGTGNSGNTIYF. The DNA is TGTGCCAGCAGTTTAGGGACAGGGAACTCTGGAAACACCATATATTTT.